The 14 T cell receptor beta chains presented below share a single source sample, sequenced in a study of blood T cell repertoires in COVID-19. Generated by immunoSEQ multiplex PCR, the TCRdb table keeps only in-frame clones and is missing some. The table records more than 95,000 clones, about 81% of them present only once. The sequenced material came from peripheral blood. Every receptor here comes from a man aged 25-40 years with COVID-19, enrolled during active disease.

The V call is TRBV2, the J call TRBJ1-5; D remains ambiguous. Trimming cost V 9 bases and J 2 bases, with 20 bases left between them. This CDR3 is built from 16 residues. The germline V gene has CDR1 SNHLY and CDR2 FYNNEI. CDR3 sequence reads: CASDLIMTYGNQPQHF. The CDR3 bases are TGTGCCAGTGACTTGATCATGACCTACGGCAATCAGCCCCAGCATTTT.

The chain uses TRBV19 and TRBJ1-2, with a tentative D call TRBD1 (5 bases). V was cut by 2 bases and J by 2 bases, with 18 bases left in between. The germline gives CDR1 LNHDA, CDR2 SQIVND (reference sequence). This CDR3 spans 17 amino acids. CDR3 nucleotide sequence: TGTGCCAGTAGTATATTACTCTCAAGGGGTACCAACTATGGCTACACCTTC. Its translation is CASSILLSRGTNYGYTF.

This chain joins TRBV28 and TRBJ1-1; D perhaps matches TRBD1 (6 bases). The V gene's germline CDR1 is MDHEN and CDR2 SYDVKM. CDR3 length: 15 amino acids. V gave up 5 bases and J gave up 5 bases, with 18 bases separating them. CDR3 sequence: CASSRGGQGWTEAFF. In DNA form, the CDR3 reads TGTGCCAGCAGTAGGGGGGGGCAGGGATGGACTGAAGCTTTCTTT.

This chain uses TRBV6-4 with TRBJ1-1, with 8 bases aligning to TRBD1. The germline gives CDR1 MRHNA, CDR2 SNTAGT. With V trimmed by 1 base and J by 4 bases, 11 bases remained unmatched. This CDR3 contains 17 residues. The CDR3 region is CASSDFPQGAGGTEAFF. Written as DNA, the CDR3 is TGTGCCAGCAGTGACTTCCCCCAGGGGGCTGGGGGCACTGAAGCTTTCTTT.

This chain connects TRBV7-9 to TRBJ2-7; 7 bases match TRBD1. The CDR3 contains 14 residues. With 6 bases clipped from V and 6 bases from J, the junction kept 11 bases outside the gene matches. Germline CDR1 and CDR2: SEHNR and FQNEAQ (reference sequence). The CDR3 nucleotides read TGTGCCAGCAGTCCGACCGGGACAGAGGGCGAGCAGTACTTC. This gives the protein CASSPTGTEGEQYF.

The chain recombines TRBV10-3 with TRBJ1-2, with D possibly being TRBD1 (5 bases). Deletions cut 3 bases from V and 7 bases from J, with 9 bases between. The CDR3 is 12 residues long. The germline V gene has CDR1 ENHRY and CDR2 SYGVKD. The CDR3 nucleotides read TGTGCCATCAGTGACCAGGGAGGTGGCTACACCTTC. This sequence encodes CAISDQGGGYTF.

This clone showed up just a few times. The CDR3 DNA sequence: TGCGCCAGCAGCTTGGGGGTCGACAGGGTGGAGACCCAGTACTTC. It yields the protein CASSLGVDRVETQYF. The genes are TRBV5-1 and TRBJ2-5; the match to TRBD1 covers 7 bases. Looked up from germline, CDR1 is SGHRS and CDR2 is YFSETQ. The CDR3 extends over 15 amino acids. With 0 bases clipped from V and 5 bases from J, the junction kept 7 bases outside the gene matches. Full variable domain (missing parts from reference TRBV5-1 and TRBJ2-5): KAGVTQTPRYLIKTRGQQVTLSCSPISGHRSVSWYQQTPGQGLQFLFEYFSETQRNKGNFPGRFSGRQFSNSRSEMNVSTLELGDSALYLCASSLGVDRVETQYFGPGTRLLVL.

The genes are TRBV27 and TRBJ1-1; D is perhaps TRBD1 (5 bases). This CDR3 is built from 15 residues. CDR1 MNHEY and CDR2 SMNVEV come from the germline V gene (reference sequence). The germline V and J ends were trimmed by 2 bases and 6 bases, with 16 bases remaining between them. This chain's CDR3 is CASSLSGLGLAEAFF. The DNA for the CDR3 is TGTGCCAGCAGTTTAAGTGGCTTGGGGCTGGCTGAAGCTTTCTTT.

CDR3 in DNA: TGTGCCAGTAGTACCGACCAACCGGGACTAGCGGACCTTAACACCGGGGAGCTGTTTTTT. This sequence encodes CASSTDQPGLADLNTGELFF. This chain joins TRBV19 and TRBJ2-2; TRBD2 aligns across 11 bases. CDR3 length: 20 amino acids. After removal of 4 bases from V and 2 bases from J, the junction contained 15 bases not matched to a gene. Germline V gene lookup returns CDR1 LNHDA and CDR2 SQIVND (reference sequence).

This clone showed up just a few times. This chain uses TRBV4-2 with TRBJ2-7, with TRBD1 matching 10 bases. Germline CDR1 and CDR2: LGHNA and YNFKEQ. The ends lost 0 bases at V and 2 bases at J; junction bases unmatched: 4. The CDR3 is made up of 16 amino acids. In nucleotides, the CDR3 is TGTGCCAGCAGCCAAGATTATGGGACAGGGGCCTACGAGCAGTACTTC. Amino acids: CASSQDYGTGAYEQYF.

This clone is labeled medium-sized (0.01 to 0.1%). The CDR3: CASSYLGGNYNSPLHF. The CDR3 DNA reads as TGTGCCAGCAGTTACCTTGGCGGAAACTATAATTCACCCCTCCACTTT. The chain uses TRBV6-5 and TRBJ1-6; the D is unclear. V lost 2 bases and J 3 bases, leaving 11 bases between the germline ends. CDR1 MNHEY and CDR2 SVGAGI come from the germline V gene. The CDR3 runs to 16 residues.

The CDR3 DNA reads as TGTGCCAGCGCCCCCGGGGAGTCCTATGGCTACACCTTC. It is translated as CASAPGESYGYTF. This chain links TRBV3-1 (or the pseudogene TRBV3-2) with TRBJ1-2; no firm D call. Trimming removed 8 bases at V and 4 bases at J, with 14 bases between. The CDR3 totals 13 residues. Germline loops: CDR1 LGHDT, CDR2 YNNKEL (reference sequence).

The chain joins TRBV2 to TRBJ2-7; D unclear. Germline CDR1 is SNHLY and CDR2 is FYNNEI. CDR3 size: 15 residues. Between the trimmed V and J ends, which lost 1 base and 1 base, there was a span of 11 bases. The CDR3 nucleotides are TGTGCCAGCAGTGAAGAGACAACCTTTTCCTACGAGCAGTACTTC. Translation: CASSEETTFSYEQYF.

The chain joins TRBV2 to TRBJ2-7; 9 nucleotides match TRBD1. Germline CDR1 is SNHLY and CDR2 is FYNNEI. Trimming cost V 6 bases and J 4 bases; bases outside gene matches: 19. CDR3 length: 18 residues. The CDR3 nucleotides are TGTGCCAGCAGGACCATCCTTTTTCGAGGACAGGGGAGTTACGAGCAGTACTTC. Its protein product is CASRTILFRGQGSYEQYF.